The T cell receptor (beta chain) described here comes from a study of PD-1 blockade in classical Hodgkin lymphoma. The patients all showed relapse after autologous stem cell transplantation, while their brentuximab vedotin exposure varied. Classification of best responses gave complete response, partial response or progressive disease. With regard to this clone: Its antigen is not identified.

Generated by immunoSEQ multiplex PCR, the TCRdb table keeps only in-frame clones and is missing some. This repertoire shows 130,000 to 150,000 clones, around four fifths found once; its top ten account for roughly 8.4%. Overall study findings and caveats: Repertoire differences lack defined causes, possibly disease activity or prior therapy. TCR diversity in CD4+, not CD8+, cells rose significantly by C4D1. Partial responders and progressors had significantly lower baseline TCR diversity.

CDR1 and CDR2 from the germline V gene are MNHNY and SVGAGI (reference sequence). Trimming left V 6 bases short and J 2 bases short, with 14 bases between. The CDR3 has 14 residues. The source was peripheral blood mononuclear cells (PBMCs), collected before the second cycle of nivolumab. The chain couples TRBV6-6 to TRBJ2-7; TRBD1 might be the D (5 bases). This TCR derives from a human donor with classical Hodgkin lymphoma. The CDR3 region has the DNA TGTGCCAGCAGGTTCGTGGACAACGCCTACGAGCAGTACTTC. Its protein product is CASRFVDNAYEQYF.